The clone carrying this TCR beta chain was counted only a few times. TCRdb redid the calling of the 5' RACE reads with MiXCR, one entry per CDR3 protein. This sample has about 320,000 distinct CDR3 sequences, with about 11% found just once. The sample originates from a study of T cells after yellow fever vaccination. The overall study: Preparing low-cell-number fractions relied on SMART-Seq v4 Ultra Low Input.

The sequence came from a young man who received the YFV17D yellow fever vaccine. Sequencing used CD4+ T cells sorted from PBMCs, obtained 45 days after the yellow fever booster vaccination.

The chain's CDR3 is CASSYTPYWTGNQPQHF. The CDR3, as DNA: TGTGCCAGCAGTTACACACCTTATTGGACAGGGAACCAGCCCCAGCATTTT. The rearrangement uses TRBV6-5 and TRBJ1-5; the match to TRBD1 covers 8 bases. The CDR3 is 17 amino acids. The germline V gene encodes CDR1 MNHEY and CDR2 SVGAGI. Trimming cost V 2 bases and J 7 bases; bases outside gene matches: 13.